This T cell receptor beta chain was sequenced during a study of regulatory T cells in long-lasting Graves disease. Trimming pared 6 bases from V and 5 bases from J, leaving 10 bases between. The germline V gene encodes CDR1 PRHDT and CDR2 FYEKMQ (reference sequence). This CDR3 has 13 amino acids. The TCR beta library used iRepertoire HTBI primers with Arm-PCR amplification of CDR3. TCRdb fed the multiplex PCR reads into MiXCR, producing one record per CDR3 protein. The sample lists hundreds of thousands of distinct CDR3 sequences, around 15% occurring once. Specified time point: newly diagnosed GD, antithyroid drugs for less than 3 months. Construction of the TCR library relied on RNA isolated from PBMCs. This sample also appeared in a second study, on T cells in Graves' hyperthyroidism and ophthalmopathy.

This chain links TRBV13 with TRBJ2-2; D not resolved. The clonotype originates from a man aged 35-49 years with Graves disease. The sequences come from peripheral blood mononuclear cells (PBMCs), collected at new diagnosis, from a patient treated with antithyroid drugs. The CDR3 loop is CASRLQETGELFF. The CDR3 region has the DNA TGTGCCAGCAGACTTCAGGAAACCGGGGAGCTGTTTTTT.